This T cell receptor (beta chain) came from a study of response to subunit inactivated influenza vaccine. Study results and limitations: Each seasonal flu vaccination may recruit only limited new T cells, authors suggested.

This CDR3 comprises 15 residues. Germline V gene lookup returns CDR1 LGHDT and CDR2 YNNKEL (reference sequence). J lost 1 base, V lost 7 bases, and 6 bases had no gene match. The sample holds a few counts of this clonotype. Its antigen is still unknown. TCRdb re-called the RT-PCR reads with MiXCR, one entry per CDR3 protein. The sample has roughly 520,000 distinct CDR3 sequences; about 25% are singletons. The chain couples TRBV3-1 to TRBJ2-1, with 8 bases fitting TRBD2. The TCR comes from a man between 50 and 59 years old who received an inactivated influenza vaccine. The sequences come from CD4+ T cells sorted from PBMCs, collected roughly 5 days after vaccination. The CDR3 loop is CASTPGRGSYNEQFF. The CDR3, as DNA: TGTGCCAGCACCCCCGGGAGGGGATCCTACAATGAGCAGTTCTTC.